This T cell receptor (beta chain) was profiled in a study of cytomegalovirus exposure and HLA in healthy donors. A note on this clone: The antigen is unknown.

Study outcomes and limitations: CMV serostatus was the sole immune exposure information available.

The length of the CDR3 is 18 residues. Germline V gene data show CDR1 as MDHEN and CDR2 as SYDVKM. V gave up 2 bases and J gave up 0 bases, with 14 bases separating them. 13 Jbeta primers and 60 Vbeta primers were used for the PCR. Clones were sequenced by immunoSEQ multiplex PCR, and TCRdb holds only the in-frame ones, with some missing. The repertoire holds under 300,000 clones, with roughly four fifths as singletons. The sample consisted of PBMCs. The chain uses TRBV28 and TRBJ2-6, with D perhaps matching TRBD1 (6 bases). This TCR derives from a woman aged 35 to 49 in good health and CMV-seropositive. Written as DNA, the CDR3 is TGTGCCAGCAGTTTAGTTGGGGGCGCCAACTCTGGGGCCAACGTCCTGACTTTC. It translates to CASSLVGGANSGANVLTF.